This TCR beta chain comes out of a study of T-cell reconstitution after alpha-beta-depleted transplantation in children. In its sample, this clonotype was seen many times. Preparation of the TCRbeta library used unique molecular identifiers. TCRdb fed the PCR reads into MiXCR, producing one record per CDR3 protein. The sample lists hundreds of thousands of distinct CDR3 sequences; about 15% were seen once. Germline V CDR1 and CDR2: DFQATT, SNEGSKA (reference sequence). The CDR3 is 16 amino acids. Germline trimming cut 6 bases from V and 3 bases from J; bases unmatched to any gene: 8. The receptor's source is a human donor who donated a stem cell graft to a child with acute myeloid leukemia. V usage is TRBV20-1 and J usage is TRBJ2-3; TRBD2 agrees at 14 bases. Sample: PBMCs from the stem cell graft donor, taken from the stem cell graft. The CDR3 DNA follows: TGCAGTGCCGGTCGGGGACTAGCGGGGGCGACAGATACGCAGTATTTT. It translates to CSAGRGLAGATDTQYF.